The clone carrying this T cell receptor beta chain has a single count. The data derive from a study of a mutant IDH1 vaccine in newly diagnosed glioma. Using immunoSEQ multiplex PCR, the repertoire was profiled, and TCRdb retains in-frame clones only, with some absent. Altogether approximately 92,000 clones are present, 83% being singletons, with the ten largest covering approximately 7%. Time point meaning: baseline, week 1 (first vaccination visit). Indicated treatment: pre-vaccination baseline after standard-of-care therapy. Looked up from germline, CDR1 is LGHNT and CDR2 is FRNRAP. V was shortened by 1 base and J by 9 bases, with 14 bases between the two germline ends. The CDR3 totals 14 residues.

The rearrangement joins TRBV12-5 to TRBJ2-3, with a tentative D call TRBD1 (6 bases). The sequenced sample was PBMCs, obtained from a glioma patient treated with radiotherapy, temozolomide or both. This TCR was recovered from a woman in her fifties or sixties with glioma. The CDR3 coding sequence is TGTGCTAGTGGTTTGGACCCGGACAGCTCAACGCAGTATTTT. This sequence encodes CASGLDPDSSTQYF.